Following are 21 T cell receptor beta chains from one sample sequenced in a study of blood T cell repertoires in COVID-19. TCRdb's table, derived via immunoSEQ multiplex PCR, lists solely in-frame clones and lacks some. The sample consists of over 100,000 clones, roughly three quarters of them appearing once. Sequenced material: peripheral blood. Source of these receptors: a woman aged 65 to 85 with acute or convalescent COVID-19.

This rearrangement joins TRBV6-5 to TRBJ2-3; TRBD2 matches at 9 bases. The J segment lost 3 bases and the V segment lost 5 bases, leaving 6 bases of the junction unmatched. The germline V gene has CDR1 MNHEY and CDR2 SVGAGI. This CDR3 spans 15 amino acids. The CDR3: CASSRGLATTDTQYF. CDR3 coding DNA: TGTGCCAGCAGTCGAGGACTAGCGACTACAGATACGCAGTATTTT.

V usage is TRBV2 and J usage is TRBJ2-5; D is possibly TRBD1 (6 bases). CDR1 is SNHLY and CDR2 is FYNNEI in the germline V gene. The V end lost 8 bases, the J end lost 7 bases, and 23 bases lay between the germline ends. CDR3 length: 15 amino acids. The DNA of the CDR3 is TGTGCCAGCGGTCCCGGGCCAGGGGACGCAGGGACCCAGTACTTC. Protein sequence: CASGPGPGDAGTQYF.

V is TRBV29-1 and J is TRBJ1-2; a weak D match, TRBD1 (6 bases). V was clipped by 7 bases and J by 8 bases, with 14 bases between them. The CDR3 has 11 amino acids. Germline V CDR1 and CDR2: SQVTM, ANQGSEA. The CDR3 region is CSAQQGQGYTF. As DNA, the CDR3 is TGCAGCGCCCAACAGGGACAAGGCTACACCTTC.

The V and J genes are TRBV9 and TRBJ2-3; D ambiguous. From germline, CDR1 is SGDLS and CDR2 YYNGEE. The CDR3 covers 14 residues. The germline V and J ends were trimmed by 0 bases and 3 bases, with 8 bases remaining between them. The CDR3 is CASSVARSTDTQYF. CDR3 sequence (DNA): TGTGCCAGCAGCGTAGCGAGAAGTACAGATACGCAGTATTTT.

CDR3 protein: CASSLRPTLSSGNTIYF. CDR3 DNA sequence: TGTGCCAGCAGCTTACGCCCGACACTGAGCTCTGGAAACACCATATATTTT. The chain is built from TRBV11-2 and TRBJ1-3; D ambiguous. Per germline, CDR1 SGHAT and CDR2 FQNNGV. CDR3 size: 17 residues. V was shortened by 2 bases and J by 0 bases, with 14 bases between the two germline ends.

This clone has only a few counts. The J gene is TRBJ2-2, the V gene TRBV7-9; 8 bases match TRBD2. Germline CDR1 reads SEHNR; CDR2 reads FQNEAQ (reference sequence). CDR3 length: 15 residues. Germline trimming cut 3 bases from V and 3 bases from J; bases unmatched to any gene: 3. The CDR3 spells CASSFGTRDTGELFF. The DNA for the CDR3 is TGTGCCAGCAGCTTTGGGACTAGGGACACCGGGGAGCTGTTTTTT. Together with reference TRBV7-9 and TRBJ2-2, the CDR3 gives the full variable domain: DTGVSQNPRHKITKRGQNVTFRCDPISEHNRLYWYRQTLGQGPEFLTYFQNEAQLEKSRLLSDRFSAERPKGSFSTLEIQRTEQGDSAMYLCASSFGTRDTGELFFGEGSRLTVL.

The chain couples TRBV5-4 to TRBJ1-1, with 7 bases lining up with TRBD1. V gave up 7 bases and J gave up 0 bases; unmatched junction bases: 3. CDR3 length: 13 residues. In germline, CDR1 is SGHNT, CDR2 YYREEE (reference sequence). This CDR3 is CASQGGMNTEAFF. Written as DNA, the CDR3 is TGTGCCAGCCAGGGGGGAATGAACACTGAAGCTTTCTTT. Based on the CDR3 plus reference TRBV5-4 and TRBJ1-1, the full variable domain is ETGVTQSPTHLIKTRGQQVTLRCSSQSGHNTVSWYQQALGQGPQFIFQYYREEENGRGNFPPRFSGLQFPNYSSELNVNALELDDSALYLCASQGGMNTEAFFGQGTRLTVV.

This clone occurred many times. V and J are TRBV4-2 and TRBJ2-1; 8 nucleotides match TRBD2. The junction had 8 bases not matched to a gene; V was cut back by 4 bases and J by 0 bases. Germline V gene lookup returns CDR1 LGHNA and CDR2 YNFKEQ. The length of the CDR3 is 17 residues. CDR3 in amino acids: CASSLTSGTSSYNEQFF. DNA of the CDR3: TGTGCCAGCAGCCTAACTTCCGGGACTAGCTCCTACAATGAGCAGTTCTTC.

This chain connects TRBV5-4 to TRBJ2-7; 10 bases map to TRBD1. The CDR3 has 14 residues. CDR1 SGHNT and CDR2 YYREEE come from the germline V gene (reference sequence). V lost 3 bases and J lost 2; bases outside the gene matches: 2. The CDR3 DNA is TGTGCCAGCAGCTGGGACAGGGGACCCTACGAGCAGTACTTC. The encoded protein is CASSWDRGPYEQYF.

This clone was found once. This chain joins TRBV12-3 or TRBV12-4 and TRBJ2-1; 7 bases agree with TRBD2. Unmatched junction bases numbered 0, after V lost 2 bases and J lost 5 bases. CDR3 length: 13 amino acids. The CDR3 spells CASSLRGDNEQFF. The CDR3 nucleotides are TGTGCCAGCAGTTTACGGGGGGACAATGAGCAGTTCTTC.

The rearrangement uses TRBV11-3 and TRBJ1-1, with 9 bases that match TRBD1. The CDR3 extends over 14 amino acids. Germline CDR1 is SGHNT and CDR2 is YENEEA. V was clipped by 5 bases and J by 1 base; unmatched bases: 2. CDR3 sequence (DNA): TGTGCCAGCAGCGCGACAGGGGGGAACACTGAAGCTTTCTTT. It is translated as CASSATGGNTEAFF.

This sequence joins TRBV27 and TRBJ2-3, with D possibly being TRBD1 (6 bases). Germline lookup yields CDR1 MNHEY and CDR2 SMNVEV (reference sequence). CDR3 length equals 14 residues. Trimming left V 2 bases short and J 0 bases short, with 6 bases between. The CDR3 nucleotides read TGTGCCAGCAGTTTAGACAGGAGCACAGATACGCAGTATTTT. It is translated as CASSLDRSTDTQYF.

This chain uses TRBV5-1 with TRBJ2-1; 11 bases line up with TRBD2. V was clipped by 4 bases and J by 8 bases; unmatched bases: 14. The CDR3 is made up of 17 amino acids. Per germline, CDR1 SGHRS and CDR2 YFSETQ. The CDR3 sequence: CASSITSGSSTYHEQFF. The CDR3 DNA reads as TGCGCCAGCAGCATAACTAGCGGGAGTTCCACCTATCATGAGCAGTTCTTC.

The CDR3 sequence is CASSHPAGGYEQFF. As DNA, the CDR3 is TGTGCCAGCAGCCACCCAGCGGGGGGATATGAGCAGTTCTTC. The rearrangement links TRBV6-6 to TRBJ2-1; 9 bases fit TRBD2. The CDR3 is 14 amino acids. The V gene end was trimmed by 6 bases and the J gene end by 8 bases; junction bases not matched to a gene: 8. In germline, CDR1 is MNHNY, CDR2 SVGAGI (reference sequence).

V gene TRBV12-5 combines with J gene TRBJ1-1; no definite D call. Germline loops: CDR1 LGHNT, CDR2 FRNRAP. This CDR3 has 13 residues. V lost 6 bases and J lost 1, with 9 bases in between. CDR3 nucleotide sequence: TGTGCTAGTGGCACGACATCGAACACTGAAGCTTTCTTT. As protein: CASGTTSNTEAFF.

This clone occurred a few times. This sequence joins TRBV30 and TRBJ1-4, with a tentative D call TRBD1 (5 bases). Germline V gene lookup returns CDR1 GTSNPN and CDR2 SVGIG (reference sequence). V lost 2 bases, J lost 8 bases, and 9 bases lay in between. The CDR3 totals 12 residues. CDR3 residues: CAWSRQREKLFF. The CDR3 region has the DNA TGTGCCTGGAGTAGACAGAGAGAAAAACTGTTTTTT.

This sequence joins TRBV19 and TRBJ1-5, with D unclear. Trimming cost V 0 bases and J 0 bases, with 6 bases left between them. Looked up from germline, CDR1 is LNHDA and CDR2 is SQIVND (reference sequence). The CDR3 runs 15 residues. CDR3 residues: CASSIEQHSNQPQHF. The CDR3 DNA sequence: TGTGCCAGTAGTATAGAACAGCATAGCAATCAGCCCCAGCATTTT.

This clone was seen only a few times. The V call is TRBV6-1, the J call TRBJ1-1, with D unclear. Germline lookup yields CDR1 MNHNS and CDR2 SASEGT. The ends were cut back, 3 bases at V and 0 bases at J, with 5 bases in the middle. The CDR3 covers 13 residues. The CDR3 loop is CASSDSLNTEAFF. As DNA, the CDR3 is TGTGCCAGCAGTGACAGTCTGAACACTGAAGCTTTCTTT.

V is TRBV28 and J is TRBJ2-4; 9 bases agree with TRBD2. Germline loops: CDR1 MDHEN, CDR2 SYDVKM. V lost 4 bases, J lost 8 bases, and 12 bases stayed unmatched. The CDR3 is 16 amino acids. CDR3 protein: CASSSELSGRADIQYF. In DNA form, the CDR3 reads TGTGCCAGCAGTTCCGAACTTAGCGGGAGAGCAGACATTCAGTACTTC.

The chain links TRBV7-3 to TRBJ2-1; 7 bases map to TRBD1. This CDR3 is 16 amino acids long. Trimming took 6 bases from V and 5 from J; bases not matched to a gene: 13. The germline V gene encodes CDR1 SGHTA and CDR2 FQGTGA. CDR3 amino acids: CASSSIQGVENNEQFF. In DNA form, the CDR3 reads TGTGCCAGCAGTTCCATTCAGGGGGTGGAAAACAATGAGCAGTTCTTC.

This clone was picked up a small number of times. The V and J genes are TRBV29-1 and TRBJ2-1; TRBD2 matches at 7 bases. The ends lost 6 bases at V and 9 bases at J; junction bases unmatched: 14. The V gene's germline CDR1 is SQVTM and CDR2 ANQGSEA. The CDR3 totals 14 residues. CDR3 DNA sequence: TGCAGCGTAGATACTAGCGAGAGAGCGAGTGAGCAGTTCTTC. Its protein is CSVDTSERASEQFF.